One sample yielded the 29 T cell receptor beta chains listed below, sequenced in a study of shared clonotypes between healthy human individuals. The naive CD8 fraction comprised CD45RO-negative cells positively selected for CCR7 and excluded terminally differentiated effector memory CD45RA+ cells. The data were produced by immunoSEQ multiplex PCR, yet TCRdb's version contains in-frame clones alone and is incomplete. The sample contains about 680,000 clones, around 90% of which appear only once. The sequencing sample was made of naive CD8+ T cells sorted from blood. These receptors all come from a young man in good health.

J is TRBJ2-7 and V is TRBV11-2; D ambiguous. Trimming shortened V by 5 bases and J by 3 bases, and 11 bases separated the two germline ends. Germline values: CDR1 SGHAT, CDR2 FQNNGV. The CDR3 extends over 13 amino acids. The CDR3 coding sequence is TGTGCCAGCAGCCAAGTGGGGAACTACGAGCAGTACTTC. Translating gives CASSQVGNYEQYF.

The chain uses TRBV27 and TRBJ1-4; D call uncertain. Trimming shortened V by 6 bases and J by 0 bases, and 11 bases separated the two germline ends. The CDR3 covers 15 residues. CDR1 is MNHEY and CDR2 is SMNVEV in the germline V gene (reference sequence). CDR3 DNA sequence: TGTGCCAGCAGCCTCCAGGACGCAACTAATGAAAAACTGTTTTTT. Its translation is CASSLQDATNEKLFF.

V and J are TRBV30 and TRBJ1-5, with D possibly TRBD1 on 5 matching bases. V lost 1 base, J lost 3 bases, and 19 bases lay in between. CDR1 and CDR2 from the germline V gene are GTSNPN and SVGIG (reference sequence). The CDR3 length is 17 residues. The CDR3 nucleotides are TGTGCCTGGAGTGGGGGGTCAGGGTCCGAGACCAATCAGCCCCAGCATTTT. This sequence encodes CAWSGGSGSETNQPQHF. The whole variable domain, filled in from reference TRBV30 and TRBJ1-5, reads SQTIHQWPATLVQPVGSPLSLECTVEGTSNPNLYWYRQAAGRGLQLLFYSVGIGQISSEVPQNLSASRPQDRQFILSSKKLLLSDSGFYLCAWSGGSGSETNQPQHFGDGTRLSIL.

Regarding this clone: This sample also contains other DNA sequences that code for the same CDR3. This chain uses TRBV7-9 with TRBJ2-1, with D maybe TRBD2 (5 bases). V dropped 6 bases and J dropped 0 bases, with 9 bases sitting between them. The CDR3 totals 14 residues. Per germline, CDR1 SEHNR and CDR2 FQNEAQ (reference sequence). CDR3 residues: CASSLASSYNEQFF. Written as DNA, the CDR3 is TGTGCCAGCAGTCTAGCCAGCTCCTACAATGAGCAGTTCTTC.

The J gene is TRBJ2-7, the V gene TRBV6-1, with no clear D. The V end was cut by 2 bases, the J end by 3 bases, with 11 bases between. This CDR3 has 14 residues. Germline loops: CDR1 MNHNS, CDR2 SASEGT. CDR3: CASSEIDLLYEQYF. Written as DNA, the CDR3 is TGTGCCAGCAGTGAAATCGATCTCCTCTACGAGCAGTACTTC.

This chain joins TRBV10-3 and TRBJ2-1; possibly TRBD1 or TRBD2 for D (5 bases each). V gave up 3 bases and J gave up 4 bases, with 16 bases separating them. Germline lookup yields CDR1 ENHRY and CDR2 SYGVKD. The CDR3 runs to 16 residues. The CDR3 reads CAISDLRDLVYNEQFF. DNA for the CDR3: TGTGCCATCAGTGACCTCCGGGACCTGGTGTACAATGAGCAGTTCTTC.

This clone came up a few times. The genes are TRBV6-1 and TRBJ1-1, with D possibly matching TRBD1 (5 bases). This CDR3 region has 13 residues. Germline V lookup: CDR1 MNHNS, CDR2 SASEGT. The CDR3 DNA sequence: TGTGTCCCCAGGGAGGGGACGAACACTGAAGCTTTCTTT. Its protein is CVPREGTNTEAFF.

This chain connects TRBV7-2 to TRBJ2-5, with unresolved D. The germline V gene encodes CDR1 SGHTA and CDR2 FQGNSA. The CDR3 is 15 residues long. V was clipped by 7 bases and J by 2 bases, with 17 bases between them. This CDR3 reads CASTTWGGFQETQYF. CDR3 in DNA: TGTGCCAGCACCACCTGGGGTGGCTTTCAAGAGACCCAGTACTTC. The complete variable domain, with remaining parts taken from reference TRBV7-2 and TRBJ2-5, reads GAGVSQSPSNKVTEKGKDVELRCDPISGHTALYWYRQSLGQGLEFLIYFQGNSAPDKSGLPSDRFSAERTGGSVSTLTIQRTQQEDSAVYLCASTTWGGFQETQYFGPGTRLLVL.

The DNA for the CDR3 is TGTGCCAGCAGCTTATACACCGGGGAGCTGTTTTTT. Its translation is CASSLYTGELFF. The genes are TRBV11-2 and TRBJ2-2; D gene unclear. The CDR3 is made up of 12 amino acids. Germline V lookup: CDR1 SGHAT, CDR2 FQNNGV. V shed 2 bases and J shed 3 bases, with 1 base lying between them. The full variable domain, its missing parts supplied by reference TRBV11-2 and TRBJ2-2, is EAGVAQSPRYKIIEKRQSVAFWCNPISGHATLYWYQQILGQGPKLLIQFQNNGVVDDSQLPKDRFSAERLKGVDSTLKIQPAKLEDSAVYLCASSLYTGELFFGEGSRLTVL.

The chain combines TRBV6-5 with TRBJ2-7; D unresolved. Trimming removed 6 bases from V and 6 bases from J, with 12 bases in between. From germline, CDR1 is MNHEY and CDR2 SVGAGI. The CDR3 contains 12 residues. The CDR3 DNA reads TGTGCCAGCAGCCCTGTGGTGGGCGAGCAGTACTTC. Translated: CASSPVVGEQYF.

This clone occurred once. V gene TRBV7-2 combines with J gene TRBJ2-3, with D possibly being TRBD2 (5 bases). The CDR3 contains 17 residues. Trimming took 5 bases from V and 1 from J, leaving 19 bases between them. From germline, CDR1 is SGHTA and CDR2 FQGNSA. The CDR3 DNA follows: TGTGCCAGCAGCACCCAAGACGGGGTTTGGGGCACAGATACGCAGTATTTT. This translates into CASSTQDGVWGTDTQYF.

The rearrangement links TRBV13 to TRBJ2-7, with D unresolved. The V and J ends lost 2 bases and 0 bases respectively, with 2 bases between them. Per germline, CDR1 PRHDT and CDR2 FYEKMQ (reference sequence). The CDR3 length is 12 residues. The DNA for the CDR3 is TGTGCCAGCAGCTTACTCTCCTACGAGCAGTACTTC. It codes for CASSLLSYEQYF.

The rearrangement joins TRBV11-1 to TRBJ2-2, with D perhaps matching TRBD1 (5 bases). Trimming removed 8 bases at V and 4 bases at J, with 14 bases between. Germline-derived CDR1 and CDR2 are SGHAT and FQDESV (reference sequence). This CDR3 region has 14 residues. CDR3 sequence: CASAAGQGTGELFF. CDR3 nucleotides: TGTGCCAGCGCCGCAGGGCAGGGCACCGGGGAGCTGTTTTTT.

V is TRBV6-5 and J is TRBJ2-2; TRBD1 matches 7 bases. The CDR3 spans 15 residues. CDR1 is MNHEY, CDR2 SVGAGI, per germline. J lost 5 bases, V lost 2 bases, and 5 bases had no gene match. The chain's CDR3 is CASSYLTGETGELFF. CDR3 in DNA: TGTGCCAGCAGTTACCTTACAGGGGAAACCGGGGAGCTGTTTTTT.

This chain joins TRBV11-3 and TRBJ2-5; the match to TRBD2 covers 13 bases. V shed 5 bases and J 5 bases; nucleotides not matched to a gene: 11. The germline gives CDR1 SGHNT, CDR2 YENEEA. This CDR3 region has 17 residues. This chain's CDR3 is CASSRGTSGKRGETQYF. DNA of the CDR3: TGTGCCAGCAGCCGGGGGACTAGCGGGAAGAGAGGGGAGACCCAGTACTTC. Filled out from reference TRBV11-3 and TRBJ2-5, the complete variable domain reads EAGVVQSPRYKIIEKKQPVAFWCNPISGHNTLYWYLQNLGQGPELLIRYENEEAVDDSQLPKDRFSAERLKGVDSTLKIQPAELGDSAVYLCASSRGTSGKRGETQYFGPGTRLLVL.

J is TRBJ2-3 and V is TRBV10-1, with 11 bases matching TRBD1. With V trimmed by 2 bases and J by 3 bases, 4 bases remained unmatched. This CDR3 comprises 16 residues. Germline CDR1 reads WNHNN; CDR2 reads SYGVQD (reference sequence). In DNA form, the CDR3 reads TGCGCCAGCAGTGAGAGGACAGGGGGCATGACAGATACGCAGTATTTT. It encodes CASSERTGGMTDTQYF.

This chain uses TRBV27 with TRBJ2-3, with D possibly TRBD2 on 5 matching bases. The CDR3 totals 16 residues. Deletions cut 6 bases from V and 1 base from J, with 17 bases between. CDR1 is MNHEY and CDR2 is SMNVEV in the germline V gene (reference sequence). The CDR3 sequence: CASRPSGWGGTDTQYF. In nucleotides, the CDR3 is TGTGCCAGCAGGCCCTCGGGGTGGGGTGGCACAGATACGCAGTATTTT.

The gene calls are TRBV4-1 and TRBJ2-1, with 8 bases aligning to TRBD1. The CDR3 spans 15 residues. J lost 8 bases, V lost 3 bases, and 9 bases had no gene match. Germline V gene lookup returns CDR1 MGHRA and CDR2 YSYEKL. The CDR3 here is CASSQDRDPGYEQFF. The CDR3 DNA reads TGCGCCAGCAGCCAGGACAGGGACCCCGGATATGAGCAGTTCTTC.

The chain joins TRBV28 to TRBJ2-1, with D perhaps TRBD2 (5 bases). The germline CDR1 and CDR2 sequences are MDHEN and SYDVKM. V shed 8 bases and J shed 5 bases, with 7 bases lying between them. The CDR3 runs 11 residues. The CDR3 sequence: CASGSDNEQFF. CDR3 coding DNA: TGTGCCAGCGGGAGCGACAATGAGCAGTTCTTC.

The gene calls are TRBV7-8 and TRBJ2-7; TRBD2 agrees at 7 bases. CDR1 SGHVS and CDR2 FQNEAQ come from the germline V gene. CDR3 length: 15 amino acids. V trimming: 0 bases; J trimming: 4 bases; junction bases outside the gene matches: 6. The CDR3, as DNA: TGTGCCAGCAGCTTAGCTGTGAGCGGGGAATACGAGCAGTACTTC. Protein product: CASSLAVSGEYEQYF.

This chain links TRBV19 with TRBJ1-5; no firm D call. Trimming pared 5 bases from V and 4 bases from J, leaving 12 bases between. CDR1 is LNHDA, CDR2 SQIVND, per germline (reference sequence). The CDR3 is 14 residues long. The CDR3 here is CASSLLDGNQPQHF. CDR3 nucleotides: TGTGCCAGTAGTCTCCTCGACGGGAATCAGCCCCAGCATTTT. Filled out from reference TRBV19 and TRBJ1-5, the complete variable domain reads DGGITQSPKYLFRKEGQNVTLSCEQNLNHDAMYWYRQDPGQGLRLIYYSQIVNDFQKGDIAEGYSVSREKKESFPLTVTSAQKNPTAFYLCASSLLDGNQPQHFGDGTRLSIL.

The J gene is TRBJ2-1, the V gene TRBV6-1; 13 bases are a match to TRBD2. The CDR3 length is 14 residues. CDR1 is MNHNS, CDR2 SASEGT, per germline. With V trimmed by 7 bases and J by 7 bases, 4 bases remained unmatched. CDR3 bases: TGTGCCAGCAAAACTAGCGGGAGGGAAAATGAGCAGTTCTTC. It codes for CASKTSGRENEQFF.

The gene calls are TRBV7-8 and TRBJ2-1; tentatively, D is TRBD2 (5 bases). CDR1 is SGHVS, CDR2 FQNEAQ, per germline. This CDR3 contains 15 residues. Trimming shortened V by 5 bases and J by 3 bases, and 14 bases separated the two germline ends. The CDR3 here is CASSTLRSGYNEQFF. The CDR3 nucleotides read TGTGCCAGCAGCACGCTAAGAAGCGGCTACAATGAGCAGTTCTTC.

V is TRBV7-2 and J is TRBJ2-5, with TRBD2 matching 8 bases. CDR1 and CDR2 (germline): SGHTA, FQGNSA. The CDR3 has 14 amino acids. V trimming: 5 bases; J trimming: 2 bases; junction bases outside the gene matches: 4. CDR3 in DNA: TGTGCCAGCAGCCAAGGGACTAGTCAAGAGACCCAGTACTTC. It translates to CASSQGTSQETQYF.

The CDR3 region is CASSLPGDRGPGELFF. CDR3 in DNA: TGTGCCAGCAGCTTACCAGGGGACAGGGGGCCCGGGGAGCTGTTTTTT. V usage is TRBV7-9 and J usage is TRBJ2-2; 12 bases match TRBD1. Germline values: CDR1 SEHNR, CDR2 FQNEAQ (reference sequence). CDR3 size: 16 residues. V was pared by 2 bases and J by 6 bases, with 4 bases of the junction left unmatched. The full variable domain, rest sourced from reference TRBV7-9 and TRBJ2-2, is DTGVSQNPRHKITKRGQNVTFRCDPISEHNRLYWYRQTLGQGPEFLTYFQNEAQLEKSRLLSDRFSAERPKGSFSTLEIQRTEQGDSAMYLCASSLPGDRGPGELFFGEGSRLTVL.

The genes are TRBV13 and TRBJ2-3, with a possible D match to TRBD2 (6 bases). The CDR3 runs 14 residues. The V and J ends lost 0 bases and 4 bases respectively, with 8 bases between them. Germline values: CDR1 PRHDT, CDR2 FYEKMQ (reference sequence). In nucleotides, the CDR3 is TGTGCCAGCAGCTTAGGAGCGGGCTCAGATACGCAGTATTTT. Its protein product is CASSLGAGSDTQYF.

The V and J genes are TRBV5-6 and TRBJ2-5; a possible D gene is TRBD1 (5 bases). Trimming cost V 0 bases and J 3 bases, with 6 bases left between them. This CDR3 spans 13 amino acids. Per germline, CDR1 SGHDT and CDR2 YYEEEE. The CDR3, as DNA: TGTGCCAGCAGCTTGGTCAGGGAAGAGACCCAGTACTTC. Amino acids: CASSLVREETQYF.

This sequence joins TRBV18 and TRBJ2-1, with 12 bases matching TRBD2. The CDR3 is made up of 16 amino acids. The V gene end was trimmed by 5 bases and the J gene end by 0 bases; junction bases not matched to a gene: 2. Germline V gives CDR1 KGHSH, CDR2 LQKENI. The CDR3 reads CASSKTSGSSYNEQFF. The CDR3 DNA reads as TGTGCCAGCTCAAAGACTAGCGGGAGCTCCTACAATGAGCAGTTCTTC.

This clone was counted once. V is TRBV4-1 and J is TRBJ2-7; D ambiguous. V gave up 1 base and J gave up 7 bases, with 8 bases separating them. There are 12 residues in the CDR3. Germline lookup yields CDR1 MGHRA and CDR2 YSYEKL. CDR3 amino acids: CASSQGPDEQYF. In nucleotides, the CDR3 is TGCGCCAGCAGCCAAGGGCCAGATGAGCAGTACTTC.